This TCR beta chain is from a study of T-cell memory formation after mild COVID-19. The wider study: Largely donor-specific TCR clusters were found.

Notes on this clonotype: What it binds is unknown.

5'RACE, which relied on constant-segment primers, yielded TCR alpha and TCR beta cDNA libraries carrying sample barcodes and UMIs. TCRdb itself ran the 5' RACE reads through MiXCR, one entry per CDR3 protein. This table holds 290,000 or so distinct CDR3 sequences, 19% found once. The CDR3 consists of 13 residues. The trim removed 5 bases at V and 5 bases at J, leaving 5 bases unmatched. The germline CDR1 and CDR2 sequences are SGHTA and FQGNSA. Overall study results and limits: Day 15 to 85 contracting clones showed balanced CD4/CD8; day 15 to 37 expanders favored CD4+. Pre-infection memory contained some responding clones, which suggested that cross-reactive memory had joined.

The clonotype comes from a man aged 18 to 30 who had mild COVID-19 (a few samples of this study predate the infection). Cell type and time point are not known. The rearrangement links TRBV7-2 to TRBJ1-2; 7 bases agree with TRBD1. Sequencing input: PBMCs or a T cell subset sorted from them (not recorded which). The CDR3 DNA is TGTGCCAGCAGCACAGGGGTTTCTTATGGCTACACCTTC. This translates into CASSTGVSYGYTF.